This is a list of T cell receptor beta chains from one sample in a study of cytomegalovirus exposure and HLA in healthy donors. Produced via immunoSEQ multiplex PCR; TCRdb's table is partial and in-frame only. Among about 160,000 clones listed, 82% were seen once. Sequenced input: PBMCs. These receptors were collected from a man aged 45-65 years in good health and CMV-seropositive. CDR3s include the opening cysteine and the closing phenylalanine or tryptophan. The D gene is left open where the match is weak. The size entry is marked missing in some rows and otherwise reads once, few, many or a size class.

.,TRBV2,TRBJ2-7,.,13,CASSEAFPGGQYF,TGTGCCAGCAGTGAAGCGTTCCCCGGGGGGCAGTACTTC
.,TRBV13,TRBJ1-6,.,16,CASSLLRQQPNSPLHF,TGTGCCAGCAGCTTACTCAGACAGCAGCCTAATTCACCCCTCCACTTT
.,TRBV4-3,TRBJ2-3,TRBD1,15,CASSYNRGQEDTQYF,TGCGCCAGCAGCTATAACAGGGGGCAGGAAGATACGCAGTATTTT
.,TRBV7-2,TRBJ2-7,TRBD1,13,CASSLGQPYEQYF,TGTGCCAGCAGCTTGGGACAGCCCTACGAGCAGTACTTC
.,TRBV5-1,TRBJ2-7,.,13,CASSFGSSYEQYF,TGCGCCAGCAGCTTCGGGTCCTCCTACGAGCAGTACTTC
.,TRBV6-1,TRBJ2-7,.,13,CASTMRGSYEQYF,TGTGCCAGCACGATGAGGGGGTCCTACGAGCAGTACTTC
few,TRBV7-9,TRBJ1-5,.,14,CASSVSGEGQPQHF,TGTGCCAGCAGCGTATCAGGGGAGGGTCAGCCCCAGCATTTT
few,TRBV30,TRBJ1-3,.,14,CAWSVGVAGNTIYF,TGTGCCTGGAGTGTAGGGGTAGCTGGAAACACCATATATTTT
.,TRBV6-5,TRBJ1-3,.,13,CASSYSKTYTIYF,TGTGCCAGCAGTTACTCGAAAACATACACCATATATTTT
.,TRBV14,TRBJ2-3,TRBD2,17,CASSQEAGDTYSDTQYF,TGTGCCAGCAGCCAAGAAGCGGGAGACACGTATTCCGATACGCAGTATTTT
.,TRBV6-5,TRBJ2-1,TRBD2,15,CASKETSGRAVEQFF,TGTGCCAGCAAAGAGACTAGCGGGAGGGCCGTTGAGCAGTTCTTC
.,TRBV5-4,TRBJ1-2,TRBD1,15,CASSLGQGESLGYTF,TGTGCCAGCAGCCTAGGACAGGGGGAAAGTCTTGGCTACACCTTC
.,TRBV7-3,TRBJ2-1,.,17,CASSSGLGQGYYNEQFF,TGTGCCAGCAGTTCAGGCTTAGGGCAGGGCTATTACAATGAGCAGTTCTTC
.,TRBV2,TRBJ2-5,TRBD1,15,CASSAQGQSQETQYF,TGTGCCAGCAGTGCACAGGGACAGAGCCAAGAGACCCAGTACTTC
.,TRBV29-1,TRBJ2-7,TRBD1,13,CSVVRTGDYEQYF,TGCAGCGTTGTAAGGACAGGGGACTACGAGCAGTACTTC
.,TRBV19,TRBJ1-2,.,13,CASSITTGYGYTF,TGTGCCAGTAGTATAACAACAGGGTATGGCTACACCTTC
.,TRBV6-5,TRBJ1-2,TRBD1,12,CASWDRLYGYTF,TGTGCCAGTTGGGACAGACTTTATGGCTACACCTTC
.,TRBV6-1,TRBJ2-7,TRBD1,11,CASRTGREQYF,TGTGCCAGCAGGACAGGGCGCGAGCAGTACTTC
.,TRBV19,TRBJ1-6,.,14,CASSSQGRNSPLHF,TGTGCCAGTAGTAGCCAGGGGAGAAATTCACCCCTCCACTTT
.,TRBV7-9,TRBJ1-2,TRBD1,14,CASSLETGSKGYTF,TGTGCCAGCAGCTTAGAGACAGGGAGCAAAGGCTACACCTTC
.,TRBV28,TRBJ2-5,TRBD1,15,CASSSPYRGHETQYF,TGTGCCAGCAGTAGCCCATACAGGGGGCATGAGACCCAGTACTTC
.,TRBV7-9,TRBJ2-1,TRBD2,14,CSSSQTSGDNEQFF,TGTTCCAGCAGCCAGACTAGCGGGGACAATGAGCAGTTCTTC
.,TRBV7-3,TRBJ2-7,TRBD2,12,CTSSPMRRGAPF,TGTACCAGCAGCCCCATGCGGCGGGGGGCTCCTTTC
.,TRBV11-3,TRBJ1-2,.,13,CASSLQGGHGYTF,TGTGCCAGCAGCTTACAGGGTGGACATGGCTACACCTTC
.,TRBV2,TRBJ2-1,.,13,CASSPSRYNEQFF,TGTGCCAGCAGTCCGTCGCGGTACAATGAGCAGTTCTTC
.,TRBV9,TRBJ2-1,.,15,CASSPAGETYNEQFF,TGTGCCAGCAGCCCTGCAGGGGAGACCTACAATGAGCAGTTCTTC
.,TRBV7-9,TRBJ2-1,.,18,CASSSTRGDLSSYNEQFF,TGTGCCAGCAGCTCGACCAGGGGAGATCTCAGCTCCTACAATGAGCAGTTCTTC
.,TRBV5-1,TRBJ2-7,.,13,CASSLDRGYEQYF,TGCGCCAGCAGCTTGGACCGAGGCTACGAGCAGTACTTC
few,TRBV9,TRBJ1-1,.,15,CASSVNPVAGTEAFF,TGTGCCAGCAGCGTAAATCCCGTTGCGGGGACTGAAGCTTTCTTT
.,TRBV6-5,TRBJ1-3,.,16,CASSYSVAGLGNTIYF,TGTGCCAGCAGTTACTCGGTGGCAGGGTTAGGAAACACCATATATTTT
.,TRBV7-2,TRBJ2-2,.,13,CASSPEPTGELFF,TGTGCCAGCAGTCCCGAGCCCACCGGGGAGCTGTTTTTT
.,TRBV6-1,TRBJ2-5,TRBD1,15,CASSPGTGLWETQYF,TGTGCCAGCAGCCCCGGGACAGGGTTGTGGGAGACCCAGTACTTC
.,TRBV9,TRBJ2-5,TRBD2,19,CASSLDSPGLAGSQETQYF,TGTGCCAGCAGCCTTGACTCTCCGGGACTAGCGGGGTCTCAAGAGACCCAGTACTTC
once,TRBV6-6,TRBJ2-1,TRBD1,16,CASSYGRGQGRNEQFF,TGTGCCAGCAGTTACGGTCGAGGACAGGGTCGCAATGAGCAGTTCTTC
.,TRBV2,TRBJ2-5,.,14,CASRGDTTWETQYF,TGTGCCAGCAGGGGGGACACTACTTGGGAGACCCAGTACTTC
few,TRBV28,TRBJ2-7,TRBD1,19,CASSLPPEADRVISYEQYF,TGTGCCAGCAGTCTCCCCCCGGAGGCCGACAGGGTGATATCCTACGAGCAGTACTTC
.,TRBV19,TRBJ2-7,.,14,CASSIRTASYEQYF,TGTGCCAGTAGTATTAGGACAGCCTCCTACGAGCAGTACTTC
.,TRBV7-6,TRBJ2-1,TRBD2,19,CASSFSGLAGGHSVDEQFF,TGTGCCAGCAGCTTCTCGGGACTAGCGGGGGGCCACTCCGTCGATGAGCAGTTCTTC
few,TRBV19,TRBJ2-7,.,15,CASSWGTSPAYEQYF,TGTGCCAGTAGTTGGGGGACATCACCCGCCTACGAGCAGTACTTC
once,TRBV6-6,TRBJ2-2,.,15,CASKQAGPNTGELFF,TGTGCCAGCAAACAAGCGGGTCCTAACACCGGGGAGCTGTTTTTT
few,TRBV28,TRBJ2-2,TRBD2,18,CASSLAGLAGGVAGELFF,TGTGCCAGCAGTTTAGCAGGACTAGCGGGAGGGGTCGCCGGGGAGCTGTTTTTT
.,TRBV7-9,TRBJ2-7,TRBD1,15,CASSLGTGGVYEQYF,TGTGCCAGCAGCTTAGGGACAGGGGGCGTTTACGAGCAGTACTTC
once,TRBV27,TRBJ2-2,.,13,CASSLRNTGELFF,TGTGCCAGCAGTTTACGGAACACCGGGGAGCTGTTTTTT
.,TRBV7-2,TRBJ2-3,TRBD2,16,CASLEGGRPQLDTQYF,TGTGCCAGCCTAGAGGGAGGGCGGCCCCAATTGGATACGCAGTATTTT